What follows describes a single TCR beta chain. The sample belongs to a study of blood T cell repertoires in COVID-19. Across the whole study: Material from acute and convalescent COVID-19 was sourced from the United States, Italy and Spain.

Participant ages covered roughly 18 to 89 years across 25 or so US areas. Someone with COVID-19 had been met by exposed participants within 2 weeks before study entry. Between the trimmed V and J ends, which lost 3 bases and 2 bases, there was a span of 7 bases. The CDR3 totals 13 residues. The germline V gene encodes CDR1 KGHSH and CDR2 LQKENI. The table came from immunoSEQ multiplex PCR; TCRdb's copy has only in-frame clones and leaves some out. This table holds around 190,000 clones, 80% to 85% found once. The sample comprised PBMCs or T cells enriched from blood (not recorded which). The sequence was obtained from a woman aged 25 to 39 who had been exposed to COVID-19. V usage is TRBV18 and J usage is TRBJ2-5; no clear D. CDR3 sequence: CASSPQKQETQYF. CDR3 in DNA: TGTGCCAGCTCACCCCAGAAGCAAGAGACCCAGTACTTC.